Listed below are T cell receptor beta chains from one sample, sequenced in a study of cytotoxic CD8 clonotypes in ibrutinib-treated CLL. Libraries were prepared by immunoSEQ multiplex PCR; TCRdb keeps only in-frame clonotypes and omits some of them. The profile shows some 200,000 clones, over 65% of them singletons. The material was PBMCs, obtained after 12 months of ibrutinib treatment. These receptors were obtained from a human donor with chronic lymphocytic leukemia. Each CDR3 is given with its conserved first and last residue. The D gene is left open where the match is weak. Clone size is given for some rows only: seen once, a few or many times, or a class if the clone is expanded.

>NA|TRBV5-1|NA|13|TRBJ2-5
CASSVRDTETQYF
TGCGCCAGCAGCGTCCGGGACACAGAGACCCAGTACTTC
>NA|TRBV2|NA|17|TRBJ1-1
CASSELFLGQGGTEAFF
TGTGCCAGCAGTGAACTTTTTCTGGGTCAGGGAGGCACTGAAGCTTTCTTT
>NA|TRBV5-1|NA|16|TRBJ2-3
CASSSRAQKSTDTQYF
TGCGCCAGCAGCTCCAGGGCCCAGAAGTCCACAGATACGCAGTATTTT
>NA|TRBV11-3|NA|13|TRBJ2-7
CASSGGSGHEQYF
TGTGCCAGCAGCGGGGGGAGCGGACACGAGCAGTACTTC
>NA|TRBV18|NA|13|TRBJ2-7
CASSPPMGGEQYF
TGTGCCAGCTCACCACCGATGGGTGGCGAGCAGTACTTC
>NA|TRBV29-1|NA|11|TRBJ2-3
CSGSTWDTQYF
TGCAGCGGATCGACGTGGGATACGCAGTATTTT
>TRBD1|TRBV6-5|many|15|TRBJ1-2
CASSPTRGRIFGYTF
TGTGCCAGCAGTCCGACCAGGGGGCGGATTTTTGGCTACACCTTC
>NA|TRBV5-6|NA|19|TRBJ1-2
CASSFPDYRALDSNYGYTF
TGTGCCAGCAGCTTTCCGGACTACAGGGCCCTGGACTCTAACTATGGCTACACCTTC
>NA|TRBV27|NA|17|TRBJ1-3
CASSLVAGRWAGNTIYF
TGTGCCAGCAGTTTGGTGGCCGGACGCTGGGCCGGAAACACCATATATTTT
>NA|TRBV6-6|NA|8|TRBJ1-2
CASGEETF
TGTGCCAGCGGGGAAGAGACCTTC
>NA|TRBV7-3|NA|14|TRBJ2-2
CASKGQGNTGELFF
TGTGCCAGCAAGGGGCAAGGGAACACCGGGGAGCTGTTTTTT
>NA|TRBV30|NA|16|TRBJ2-7
CAWTLMGHQSSYEQYF
TGTGCCTGGACACTTATGGGACACCAAAGCTCCTACGAGCAGTACTTC
>NA|TRBV6-5|few|13|TRBJ1-2
CASTTGLNYGYTF
TGTGCCAGCACCACAGGTCTGAACTATGGCTACACCTTC
>TRBD1|TRBV9|NA|15|TRBJ1-5
CASSVGQGWNQPQHF
TGTGCCAGCAGCGTAGGACAGGGTTGGAATCAGCCCCAGCATTTT
>TRBD1|TRBV27|NA|16|TRBJ2-5
CASSLMSGQLQETQYF
TGTGCCAGCAGTTTAATGTCGGGACAGTTACAAGAGACCCAGTACTTC
>NA|TRBV19|few|15|TRBJ1-5
CASRNGGPVNQPQHF
TGTGCCAGTAGGAACGGCGGGCCCGTTAATCAGCCCCAGCATTTT
>NA|TRBV23-1|few|12|TRBJ1-2
CASSQDNYGYTF
TGCGCCAGCAGTCAGGACAACTATGGCTACACCTTC
>NA|TRBV7-2|NA|14|TRBJ1-2
CASSSSTGNYGYTF
TGTGCCAGCAGCAGTTCCACAGGCAACTATGGCTACACCTTC
>NA|TRBV28|once|10|TRBJ1-5
CASHYQPQHF
TGTGCCAGCCATTATCAGCCCCAGCATTTT
>TRBD1|TRBV5-1|NA|14|TRBJ1-2
CASSFDRGPHGYTF
TGCGCCAGCAGCTTCGACAGGGGGCCCCATGGCTACACCTTC
>NA|TRBV7-9|NA|15|TRBJ1-4
CASSVFSGADEKLFF
TGTGCCAGCAGCGTCTTTTCGGGGGCCGATGAAAAACTGTTTTTT
>TRBD2|TRBV4-3|NA|17|TRBJ2-3
CASSQEQRGTSTDTQYF
TGCGCCAGCAGCCAAGAACAGCGGGGGACTAGCACAGATACGCAGTATTTT
>NA|TRBV5-1|NA|14|TRBJ1-1
CASSLEVLNTEAFF
TGCGCCAGCAGCTTGGAAGTACTGAACACTGAAGCTTTCTTT
>TRBD2|TRBV9|medium-sized|15|TRBJ2-1
CASSPGLAQNNEQFF
TGTGCCAGCAGCCCTGGACTAGCGCAGAACAATGAGCAGTTCTTC
>NA|TRBV7-2|NA|13|TRBJ1-5
CASSSTRQQPQHF
TGTGCCAGCAGCTCGACTCGCCAGCAGCCCCAGCATTTT
>TRBD1|TRBV5-6|NA|14|TRBJ2-7
CANQGPDRPYEQYF
TGTGCCAACCAGGGACCGGACAGGCCCTACGAGCAGTACTTC
>NA|TRBV10-2|few|15|TRBJ2-7
CASSPPQEEAAEQYF
TGCGCCAGCAGTCCCCCGCAGGAAGAGGCCGCCGAGCAGTACTTC
>NA|TRBV7-9|NA|17|TRBJ1-3
CASSPRVMALSGNTIYF
TGTGCCAGCAGCCCGCGAGTAATGGCTCTCTCTGGAAACACCATATATTTT
>TRBD2|TRBV18|NA|17|TRBJ2-1
CASSPPSGKSSYNEQFF
TGTGCCAGCTCACCCCCTAGCGGGAAGAGCTCCTACAATGAGCAGTTCTTC
>NA|TRBV9|once|17|TRBJ2-1
CASSDPRWGEARNEQFF
TGTGCCAGCAGTGACCCTCGGTGGGGAGAGGCGAGAAATGAGCAGTTCTTC
>NA|TRBV18|NA|13|TRBJ1-2
CASSPATIYGYTF
TGTGCCAGCTCACCCGCGACTATTTATGGCTACACCTTC
>TRBD1|TRBV7-2|NA|14|TRBJ2-5
CASSTGQLQETQYF
TGTGCCAGCAGCACGGGACAGCTTCAAGAGACCCAGTACTTC
>NA|TRBV2|NA|11|TRBJ2-7
CASRRRGEQYF
TGTGCCAGCCGGCGCCGGGGAGAGCAGTACTTC
>TRBD1|TRBV6-5|NA|15|TRBJ1-6
CASREPGQANSPLHF
TGTGCCAGCAGAGAGCCGGGACAGGCAAATTCACCCCTCCACTTT
>NA|TRBV10-3|NA|13|TRBJ1-1
CAIGGTVNTEAFF
TGTGCCATCGGCGGGACTGTGAACACTGAAGCTTTCTTT
>TRBD2|TRBV7-7|few|15|TRBJ2-1
CASSLSSGSFNEQFF
TGTGCTAGCAGTCTTAGCAGCGGGAGCTTTAATGAGCAGTTCTTC
>NA|TRBV28|NA|15|TRBJ1-5
CASSSPSALVQPQHF
TGTGCCAGCAGTTCCCCCTCTGCACTTGTTCAGCCCCAGCATTTT
>NA|TRBV28|NA|12|TRBJ1-1
CASSLSVRRAFF
TGTGCCAGCAGTTTATCGGTCAGGAGAGCTTTCTTT
>NA|TRBV4-1|few|16|TRBJ2-1
CASSQEGRPPYNEQFF
TGCGCCAGCAGCCAAGAAGGCCGGCCGCCCTACAATGAGCAGTTCTTC
>NA|TRBV7-6|NA|12|TRBJ1-1
CASSLAGTEAFF
TGTGCCAGCAGCTTAGCTGGAACTGAAGCTTTCTTT
>NA|TRBV11-2|many|13|TRBJ1-1
CASSLGTNTEAFF
TGTGCCAGCAGCCTAGGAACGAACACTGAAGCTTTCTTT
>TRBD1|TRBV7-2|NA|14|TRBJ2-7
CASSGLDRGLEQYF
TGTGCCAGCAGCGGCCTCGACAGGGGGCTTGAGCAGTACTTC
>TRBD1|TRBV5-1|once|14|TRBJ2-1
CASRGTGSSNEQFF
TGCGCCAGCAGGGGGACAGGATCCAGCAATGAGCAGTTCTTC
>TRBD1|TRBV30|NA|13|TRBJ1-5
CAWNRGTGQPQHF
TGTGCCTGGAATCGGGGGACAGGGCAGCCCCAGCATTTT
>TRBD2|TRBV29-1|once|14|TRBJ2-3
CSVGRTSGTDTQYF
TGCAGCGTGGGCCGGACTAGCGGCACAGATACGCAGTATTTT
>TRBD2|TRBV19|NA|14|TRBJ2-1
CASSETGGSNEQFF
TGTGCCAGTAGTGAAACGGGGGGGAGCAATGAGCAGTTCTTC
>NA|TRBV6-5|NA|16|TRBJ1-1
CASSYGDALPGTEAFF
TGTGCCAGCAGTTATGGGGACGCCTTACCGGGCACTGAAGCTTTCTTT
>NA|TRBV9|NA|17|TRBJ1-3
CASSGAGAHSSGNTIYF
TGTGCCAGCAGCGGTGCCGGGGCCCACTCCTCTGGAAACACCATATATTTT
>NA|TRBV15|NA|15|TRBJ2-1
CATSRVSPRYNEQFF
TGTGCCACCAGCAGAGTTTCACCCCGCTACAATGAGCAGTTCTTC